This T cell receptor (beta chain) was found in a study of cytomegalovirus exposure and HLA in healthy donors. As regards this clone: Its target is not known.

Findings of the study overall: Later analysis placed DRB1 highest and HLA-C lowest in TCR association rates, which differed by HLA locus. Rarity marked most TCR sequences, yet some public TCRs occurred in many donors. Segments of the TCR beta V type were, in most cases, productive about 90% or about 30% of the time in an earlier analysis.

After removal of 4 bases from V and 2 bases from J, the junction contained 7 bases not matched to a gene. CDR1 and CDR2 (germline): LNHNV, YYDKDF (reference sequence). CDR3 size: 15 residues. This PCR relied on a set of 60 Vbeta primers and 13 Jbeta primers. Profiled with immunoSEQ multiplex PCR; TCRdb holds only in-frame clones, not every one. The data contain roughly 120,000 clones, approximately 80% of them singletons. The sequencing sample was made of PBMCs. The genes are TRBV15 and TRBJ1-2; 7 bases align to TRBD1. This clonotype was sampled from a man between 45 and 60 years old in good health and CMV-seropositive. CDR3 sequence: CATSTRQGLNYGYTF. The CDR3 nucleotides are TGTGCCACCAGCACCCGACAGGGTTTGAACTATGGCTACACCTTC.